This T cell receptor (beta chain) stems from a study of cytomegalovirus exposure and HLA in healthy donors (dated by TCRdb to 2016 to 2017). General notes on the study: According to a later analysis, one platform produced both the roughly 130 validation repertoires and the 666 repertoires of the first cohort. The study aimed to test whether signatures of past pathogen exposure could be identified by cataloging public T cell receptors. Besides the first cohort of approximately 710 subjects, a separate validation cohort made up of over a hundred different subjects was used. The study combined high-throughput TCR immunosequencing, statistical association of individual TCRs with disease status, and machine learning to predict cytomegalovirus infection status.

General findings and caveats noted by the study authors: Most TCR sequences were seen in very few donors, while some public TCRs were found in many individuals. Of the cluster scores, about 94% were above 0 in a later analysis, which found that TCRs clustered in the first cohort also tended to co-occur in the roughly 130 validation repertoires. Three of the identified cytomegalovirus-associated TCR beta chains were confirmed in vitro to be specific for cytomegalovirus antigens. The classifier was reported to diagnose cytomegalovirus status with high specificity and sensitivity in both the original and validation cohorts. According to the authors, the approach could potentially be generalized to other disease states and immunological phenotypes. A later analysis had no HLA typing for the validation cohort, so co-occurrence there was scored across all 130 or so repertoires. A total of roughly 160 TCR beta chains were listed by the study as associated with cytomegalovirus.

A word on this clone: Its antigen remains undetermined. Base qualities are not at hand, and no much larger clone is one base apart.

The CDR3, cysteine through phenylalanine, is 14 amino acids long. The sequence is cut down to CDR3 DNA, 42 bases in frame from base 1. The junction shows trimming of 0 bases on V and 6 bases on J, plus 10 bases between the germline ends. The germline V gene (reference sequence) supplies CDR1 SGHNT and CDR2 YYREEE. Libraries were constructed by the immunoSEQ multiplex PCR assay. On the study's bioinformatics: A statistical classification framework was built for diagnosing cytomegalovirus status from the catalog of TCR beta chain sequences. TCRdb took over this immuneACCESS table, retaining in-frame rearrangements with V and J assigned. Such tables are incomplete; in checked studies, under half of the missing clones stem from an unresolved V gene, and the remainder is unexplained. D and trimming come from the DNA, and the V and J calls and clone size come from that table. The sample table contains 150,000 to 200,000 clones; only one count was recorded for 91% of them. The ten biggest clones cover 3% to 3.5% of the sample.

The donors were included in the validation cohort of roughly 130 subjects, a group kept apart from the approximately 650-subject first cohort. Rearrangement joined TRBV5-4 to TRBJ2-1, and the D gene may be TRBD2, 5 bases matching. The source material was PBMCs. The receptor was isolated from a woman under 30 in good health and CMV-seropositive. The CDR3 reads CASSLDSALNEQFF. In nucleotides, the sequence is TGTGCCAGCAGCTTGGATAGCGCTCTCAATGAGCAGTTCTTC.